A single sample gave rise to the 22 T cell receptor beta chains below, sequenced in a study of T cells in Graves' hyperthyroidism and ophthalmopathy. TCR beta CDR3 region amplification was performed from RNA transcripts. With the HTBI primer set, the TCR CDR3 went through a first round of RT-PCR. One entry per CDR3 protein, called by TCRdb with MiXCR from the multiplex PCR reads. The profile shows around 300,000 distinct CDR3 sequences, roughly 13% of them singletons. The sequenced material came from blood. Every receptor here comes from a woman aged 25 to 39 with Graves' hyperthyroidism that later progressed to Graves' ophthalmopathy.

The chain couples TRBV6-1 to TRBJ2-2; a weak D match, TRBD2 (6 bases). The germline V and J ends were trimmed by 7 bases and 3 bases, with 12 bases remaining between them. The germline V gene has CDR1 MNHNS and CDR2 SASEGT. The CDR3 length is 14 residues. CDR3 nucleotide sequence: TGTGCCAGCAAAGGGAGGCAAGACACCGGGGAGCTGTTTTTT. It translates to CASKGRQDTGELFF.

There are many counts of this clonotype. This chain joins TRBV6-1 and TRBJ2-1, with TRBD2 matching 7 bases. Germline CDR1 is MNHNS and CDR2 is SASEGT. The trim removed 4 bases at V and 0 bases at J, leaving 9 bases unmatched. The CDR3 consists of 17 residues. CDR3 sequence (DNA): TGTGCCAGCAGTGGAGTCGGCGCGGGGGTCTCCTACAATGAGCAGTTCTTC. As protein: CASSGVGAGVSYNEQFF.

This clonotype was picked up many times. The V call is TRBV9, the J call TRBJ2-7; TRBD1 aligns across 8 bases. From germline, CDR1 is SGDLS and CDR2 YYNGEE. The ends lost 0 bases at V and 2 bases at J; junction bases unmatched: 1. The CDR3 covers 14 residues. CDR3 protein: CASSVGTGPYEQYF. The CDR3 region has the DNA TGTGCCAGCAGCGTAGGGACAGGGCCCTACGAGCAGTACTTC.

The rearrangement links TRBV6-1 to TRBJ1-3, with D possibly TRBD1 on 5 matching bases. V lost 7 bases and J 0 bases, leaving 13 bases between the germline ends. This CDR3 is built from 15 residues. Germline V gene lookup returns CDR1 MNHNS and CDR2 SASEGT. The CDR3 DNA follows: TGTGCCAGCATCCCCAGGGATAGCTCTGGAAACACCATATATTTT. Translating it yields CASIPRDSSGNTIYF.

The chain links TRBV6-2 or TRBV6-3 to TRBJ2-7, with D possibly matching TRBD2 (5 bases). Germline V gene lookup returns CDR1 MNHEY and CDR2 SVGEGT. CDR3 length: 13 residues. With 2 bases removed from V and 7 bases from J, the gap between germline ends came to 12 bases. Written as DNA, the CDR3 is TGTGCCAGCAGTTACCCCGGGGTGAGGGAGCAGTACTTC. This sequence encodes CASSYPGVREQYF.

This clonotype has a count of ten or more. This sequence joins TRBV29-1 and TRBJ1-2; tentative D call: TRBD1 (6 bases). The CDR3 has 14 amino acids. The ends were cut back, 0 bases at V and 8 bases at J, with 16 bases in the middle. The V gene's germline CDR1 is SQVTM and CDR2 ANQGSEA. The CDR3 loop reads CSVEDRRGAQGYTF. The CDR3 DNA is TGCAGCGTTGAAGATCGTCGGGGGGCGCAAGGCTACACCTTC.

This clonotype was counted at least ten times. The rearrangement links TRBV24-1 to TRBJ2-2; 14 bases match TRBD2. Germline-derived CDR1 and CDR2 are KGHDR and SFDVKD. The CDR3 has 19 amino acids. The V and J ends lost 3 bases and 0 bases, in that order; junction bases with no gene match: 5. The CDR3 coding sequence is TGTGCCACCAGTGATCGCGGACTAGCGGGAGGCTCGAACACCGGGGAGCTGTTTTTT. Amino acid sequence: CATSDRGLAGGSNTGELFF.

In this sample, this clonotype turned up many times. The V gene is TRBV4-1, the J gene TRBJ1-1; a possible D gene is TRBD1 (5 bases). Germline-derived CDR1 and CDR2 are MGHRA and YSYEKL. The CDR3 has 12 amino acids. V lost 1 base to trimming and J lost 6 bases, with 6 bases between them. CDR3 in amino acids: CASSQVRAEAFF. The CDR3 nucleotides are TGCGCCAGCAGCCAAGTCAGGGCTGAAGCTTTCTTT.

This clonotype was seen at least ten times. V and J are TRBV5-1 and TRBJ1-1, with D possibly being TRBD1 (5 bases). The CDR3 runs to 13 residues. CDR1 SGHRS and CDR2 YFSETQ come from the germline V gene. The V gene lost 4 bases and the J gene lost 5 bases, with 12 bases spanning the gap. The CDR3: CASSMSGNTEAFF. As DNA, the CDR3 is TGCGCCAGCAGCATGTCAGGGAATACTGAAGCTTTCTTT.

This clonotype was recorded at least ten times. This sequence joins TRBV28 and TRBJ2-7, with 7 positions matching TRBD2. Germline assignment: CDR1 MDHEN and CDR2 SYDVKM. This CDR3 contains 16 residues. The trim removed 5 bases at V and 1 base at J, leaving 11 bases unmatched. The CDR3 loop reads CASSPTSAPPSYEQYF. The CDR3 nucleotides read TGTGCCAGCAGTCCCACTAGCGCCCCACCATCCTACGAGCAGTACTTC.

The chain is built from TRBV7-2 and TRBJ1-4, with TRBD1 matching over 7 bases. The CDR3 consists of 16 residues. Looked up from germline, CDR1 is SGHTA and CDR2 is FQGNSA. V was pared by 1 base and J by 4 bases, with 6 bases of the junction left unmatched. The CDR3 region is CASSLVAGGNNEKLFF. The CDR3 DNA reads TGTGCCAGCAGCTTAGTAGCAGGGGGGAATAATGAAAAACTGTTTTTT.

The genes are TRBV20-1 and TRBJ1-2; D is unresolved. The CDR3 has 10 residues. The V gene lost 1 base and the J gene lost 8 bases, with 5 bases spanning the gap. The germline gives CDR1 DFQATT, CDR2 SNEGSKA (reference sequence). Here the CDR3 DNA reads TGCAGTGCTAGAGGGCGGGGCTACACCTTC. Protein: CSARGRGYTF.

In this sample, this clonotype turned up many times. The rearrangement links TRBV5-1 to TRBJ2-1; 10 positions agree with TRBD2. V lost 3 bases, J lost 8 bases, and 8 bases stayed unmatched. The CDR3 has 15 residues. Germline V gene data show CDR1 as SGHRS and CDR2 as YFSETQ. DNA for the CDR3: TGCGCCAGCAGCTCGCTAGCGGGAGAACGCCATGAGCAGTTCTTC. It yields the protein CASSSLAGERHEQFF. Complete variable domain (other parts from reference TRBV5-1 and TRBJ2-1): KAGVTQTPRYLIKTRGQQVTLSCSPISGHRSVSWYQQTPGQGLQFLFEYFSETQRNKGNFPGRFSGRQFSNSRSEMNVSTLELGDSALYLCASSSLAGERHEQFFGPGTRLTVL.

This clonotype was counted ten times or more. The chain has TRBV29-1 and TRBJ2-3; 10 bases map to TRBD2. This CDR3 is 14 amino acids long. Trimming at V came to 8 bases and at J to 2 bases, leaving 7 bases not matched to a gene. The germline gives CDR1 SQVTM, CDR2 ANQGSEA. The CDR3 reads CSLRLAGSTDTQYF. The CDR3 bases are TGCAGCTTGCGACTAGCGGGCTCCACAGATACGCAGTATTTT.

This clonotype was seen a handful of times. The V and J genes are TRBV27 and TRBJ2-7; 8 nucleotides align to TRBD2. Trimming took 7 bases from V and 1 from J; bases not matched to a gene: 9. CDR1 MNHEY and CDR2 SMNVEV come from the germline V gene (reference sequence). This CDR3 region has 15 residues. CDR3 DNA: TGTGCCAGCACGAACAGGCCTAGCGGGTCCTACGAGCAGTACTTC. Protein: CASTNRPSGSYEQYF.

This clonotype was detected ten times or more. The chain joins TRBV7-9 to TRBJ1-2; D perhaps matches TRBD1 (6 bases). Trimming left V 5 bases short and J 5 bases short, with 21 bases between. The germline V gene encodes CDR1 SEHNR and CDR2 FQNEAQ (reference sequence). CDR3 size: 16 residues. The CDR3 sequence is CASSQGLDLQGYGYTF. The CDR3 region has the DNA TGTGCCAGCAGCCAAGGGCTTGATCTGCAGGGGTATGGCTACACCTTC.

This clonotype was seen at least ten times. This chain uses TRBV20-1 with TRBJ2-7, with TRBD1 matching 8 bases. Germline CDR1 DFQATT, CDR2 SNEGSKA (reference sequence). The CDR3 is 13 amino acids. The J segment lost 5 bases and the V segment lost 5 bases, leaving 8 bases of the junction unmatched. The CDR3 DNA sequence: TGCAGTGCTCCTCGGGACAGGCCACACGAGCAGTACTTC. It yields the protein CSAPRDRPHEQYF.

This clonotype has ten or more counts. V and J are TRBV6-2 or TRBV6-3 and TRBJ2-1; 8 positions agree with TRBD2. With V trimmed by 5 bases and J by 9 bases, 15 bases remained unmatched. CDR3 length equals 16 residues. The germline CDR1 and CDR2 sequences are MNHEY and SVGEGT. The CDR3: CASSTILGLALFEQFF. Written as DNA, the CDR3 is TGTGCCAGCAGTACCATTTTAGGACTAGCTTTATTTGAGCAGTTCTTC.

This clonotype was seen ten or more times. The J gene is TRBJ2-3, the V gene TRBV12-3 or TRBV12-4; D is perhaps TRBD1 (5 bases). The CDR3 spans 13 residues. V lost 6 bases and J lost 5, with 12 bases in between. The CDR3 coding sequence is TGTGCCAGCAGCGTGGGGCTAGGAGATACGCAGTATTTT. It translates to CASSVGLGDTQYF.

This chain joins TRBV4-1 and TRBJ2-1, with 11 bases lining up with TRBD2. Germline CDR1 and CDR2: MGHRA and YSYEKL. Germline trimming cut 0 bases from V and 3 bases from J; bases unmatched to any gene: 7. This CDR3 has 18 residues. Written as DNA, the CDR3 is TGCGCCAGCAGCCAAGAATCCTGGACTAGCGGGCTCTACAATGAGCAGTTCTTC. It translates to CASSQESWTSGLYNEQFF.

The V gene is TRBV2, the J gene TRBJ2-1; D gene ambiguous. The CDR3 totals 14 residues. Trimming removed 4 bases at V and 9 bases at J, with 16 bases between. Germline V CDR1 and CDR2: SNHLY, FYNNEI. In nucleotides, the CDR3 is TGTGCCAGCAGTGTGATTACCGTAAGTTCTGAGCAGTTCTTC. As protein: CASSVITVSSEQFF.

The sample holds a few counts of this clonotype. The chain has TRBV5-1 and TRBJ2-6; 10 bases map to TRBD2. Germline values: CDR1 SGHRS, CDR2 YFSETQ. V shed 4 bases, J shed 0 bases, and the junction held 7 bases outside the gene matches. The CDR3 runs to 18 residues. The CDR3 DNA is TGCGCCAGCAGCGATTTAGCGGGAGGCTTCTCTGGGGCCAACGTCCTGACTTTC. Its protein product is CASSDLAGGFSGANVLTF.